The entry below describes one T cell receptor beta chain. Its matching antigen is unknown. Profiling relied on immunoSEQ multiplex PCR, and the TCRdb table lists in-frame clones only, not all of them. Of roughly 73,000 clones in the sample, approximately 84% were seen once. Germline V gene data show CDR1 as SSHAT and CDR2 as FNYEAQ (reference sequence). V was shortened by 1 base and J by 1 base, with 10 bases between the two germline ends. The CDR3 extends over 15 amino acids. This sample was included in a study of OX40 agonist ivuxolimab in advanced cancers. Points from the study as a whole: Which antigen the expanded peripheral T cells recognized is unknown.

Sequenced material: CD4+ or CD8+ T cells sorted from blood, taken in a trial of the OX40 agonist ivuxolimab. The V gene is TRBV7-7, the J gene TRBJ1-2; D gene uncertain. The sequence derives from an adult with an advanced solid tumor such as melanoma, head and neck, liver or kidney cancer. In DNA, the CDR3 is TGTGCCAGCAGCTTAGTCACACGATTTAACTATGGCTACACCTTC. This sequence encodes CASSLVTRFNYGYTF.